Listed here are 27 T cell receptor beta chains from one sample, sequenced in a study of OX40 agonist ivuxolimab in advanced cancers. Receptor amplification or capture employed the immunoSEQ multiplex PCR assay. Not all clones reach the TCRdb copy of this immuneACCESS table, which keeps in-frame sequences only. Checked studies attribute under half of the gap to unresolved V genes and leave the rest unexplained. The sample table contains tens of thousands of clones; only one count was recorded for around four fifths of them. The ten largest clonotypes hold 1% to 1.3% of the sample. The sample in question was CD4+ or CD8+ T cells sorted from blood, obtained in a trial of the OX40 agonist ivuxolimab. Receptors originate from an adult with an advanced solid tumor such as melanoma, head and neck, liver or kidney cancer.

The rearrangement links TRBV28 to TRBJ1-2; 8 bases match TRBD1. V shed 4 bases, J shed 0 bases, and the junction held 7 bases outside the gene matches. Germline CDR1 reads MDHEN; CDR2 reads SYDVKM. CDR3 length equals 16 residues. Here the CDR3 reads CASSSVLTGANYGYTF. CDR3 in DNA: TGTGCCAGCAGTTCGGTCCTGACAGGGGCTAACTATGGCTACACCTTC.

This clone showed up just once. This chain connects TRBV9 to TRBJ2-3; 8 bases align to TRBD2. Germline-derived CDR1 and CDR2 are SGDLS and YYNGEE. This CDR3 has 16 residues. After removal of 4 bases from V and 4 bases from J, the junction contained 11 bases not matched to a gene. The CDR3 nucleotides are TGTGCCAGCAGCCTTTTACCAGCGGGGGAAGCAGATACGCAGTATTTT. This encodes CASSLLPAGEADTQYF.

V usage is TRBV6-5 and J usage is TRBJ1-6, with 8 positions matching TRBD1. CDR3 length equals 16 residues. The germline CDR1 and CDR2 sequences are MNHEY and SVGAGI. Losses at the gene ends were 2 bases for V and 6 bases for J; bases not matched to a gene: 6. CDR3 region: CASSYDGTGANSPLHF. The CDR3 nucleotides are TGTGCCAGCAGTTACGACGGGACAGGAGCTAATTCACCCCTCCACTTT.

This chain links TRBV5-4 with TRBJ1-2, with D uncertain. The germline V and J ends were trimmed by 1 base and 2 bases, with 15 bases remaining between them. CDR1 is SGHNT and CDR2 is YYREEE in the germline V gene (reference sequence). CDR3 length: 16 amino acids. The CDR3 here is CASSLKSGSANYGYTF. In nucleotides, the CDR3 is TGTGCCAGCAGCTTGAAATCGGGGTCGGCCAACTATGGCTACACCTTC.

The rearrangement uses TRBV6-5 and TRBJ1-1; D is perhaps TRBD1 (5 bases). Germline values: CDR1 MNHEY, CDR2 SVGAGI. V was shortened by 6 bases and J by 2 bases, with 7 bases between the two germline ends. The CDR3 is made up of 12 amino acids. The CDR3 region is CASSRTNTEAFF. The CDR3 DNA reads as TGTGCCAGCAGCCGGACAAACACTGAAGCTTTCTTT.

This chain links TRBV4-2 with TRBJ1-1; no clear D. V was clipped by 0 bases and J by 4 bases, with 0 bases between them. The CDR3 is made up of 11 amino acids. Germline-derived CDR1 and CDR2 are LGHNA and YNFKEQ. The CDR3 reads CASSQDTEAFF. In DNA form, the CDR3 reads TGTGCCAGCAGCCAAGACACTGAAGCTTTCTTT.

The chain couples TRBV7-9 to TRBJ1-6, with TRBD1 matching 9 bases. V shed 3 bases and J 9 bases; nucleotides not matched to a gene: 3. The CDR3 length is 14 residues. Germline CDR1 SEHNR, CDR2 FQNEAQ (reference sequence). CDR3: CASSFGQGSSPLHF. CDR3 nucleotide sequence: TGTGCCAGCAGCTTCGGACAGGGGAGTTCACCCCTCCACTTT.

Only one count was recorded for this clone. The chain employs TRBV7-6 and TRBJ2-5; D ambiguous. Looked up from germline, CDR1 is SGHVS and CDR2 is FNYEAQ. V was trimmed by 1 base and J by 1 base, leaving 4 bases between them. The CDR3 consists of 13 residues. The DNA of the CDR3 is TGTGCCAGCAGCTTAGGGACCCAAGAGACCCAGTACTTC. It translates to CASSLGTQETQYF.

This chain connects TRBV5-1 to TRBJ1-6, with no clear D. This CDR3 spans 15 amino acids. Between the trimmed V and J ends, which lost 2 bases and 10 bases, there was a span of 16 bases. Germline V gene data show CDR1 as SGHRS and CDR2 as YFSETQ. The CDR3 bases are TGCGCCAGCAGCTTCAAAGACCCCTGGGCCTCACCCCTCCACTTT. Encoded protein: CASSFKDPWASPLHF.

The chain employs TRBV7-3 and TRBJ1-1; the D is unclear. The CDR3 loop spans 13 amino acids. V dropped 5 bases and J dropped 0 bases, with 7 bases sitting between them. The germline V gene encodes CDR1 SGHTA and CDR2 FQGTGA. CDR3 nucleotides: TGTGCCAGCAGCGAAAGAATGAACACTGAAGCTTTCTTT. Its protein is CASSERMNTEAFF. Full variable domain (rest looked up from reference TRBV7-3 and TRBJ1-1): GAGVSQTPSNKVTEKGKYVELRCDPISGHTALYWYRQSLGQGPEFLIYFQGTGAADDSGLPNDRFFAVRPEGSVSTLKIQRTERGDSAVYLCASSERMNTEAFFGQGTRLTVV.

This clone was recorded only once. This chain links TRBV27 with TRBJ2-5; TRBD2 matches 14 bases. The ends lost 1 base at V and 0 bases at J; junction bases unmatched: 13. The CDR3 runs to 21 residues. Germline CDR1 and CDR2: MNHEY and SMNVEV (reference sequence). The DNA for the CDR3 is TGTGCCAGCAGTTTATTCCCGGGACTAGCGGGGGCCTTGACGGACCAAGAGACCCAGTACTTC. As protein: CASSLFPGLAGALTDQETQYF.

J is TRBJ1-2 and V is TRBV19, with D possibly matching TRBD1 (6 bases). The CDR3 runs 13 residues. Between the trimmed V and J ends, which lost 7 bases and 5 bases, there was a span of 14 bases. Germline V gene sequence: CDR1 LNHDA, CDR2 SQIVND (reference sequence). This CDR3 is CASTGQNLYGYTF. CDR3 in DNA: TGTGCCAGTACCGGACAGAATCTATATGGCTACACCTTC.

This rearrangement joins TRBV28 to TRBJ2-7; 10 bases match TRBD2. CDR3 size: 16 residues. After removal of 3 bases from V and 0 bases from J, the junction contained 5 bases not matched to a gene. Germline assignment: CDR1 MDHEN and CDR2 SYDVKM. CDR3 DNA: TGTGCCAGCAGTTTCCTTGGACTAGCGGACTCCTACGAGCAGTACTTC. Protein sequence: CASSFLGLADSYEQYF.

The chain has TRBV28 and TRBJ1-6; 9 nucleotides line up with TRBD1. The germline CDR1 and CDR2 sequences are MDHEN and SYDVKM. The length of the CDR3 is 16 residues. Trimming took 5 bases from V and 9 from J; bases not matched to a gene: 11. The CDR3 DNA reads TGTGCCAGCAGTCCCCCCCGGACAGGGGTGCGTTCACCCCTCCACTTT. Its translation is CASSPPRTGVRSPLHF.

The rearrangement joins TRBV7-2 to TRBJ2-5; 9 bases agree with TRBD2. This CDR3 region has 17 residues. Germline values: CDR1 SGHTA, CDR2 FQGNSA. Unmatched junction bases numbered 13, after V lost 4 bases and J lost 4 bases. The CDR3 nucleotides read TGTGCCAGCAGCTCTGATGGGACTAGCCTTGGTCGAGAGACCCAGTACTTC. As protein: CASSSDGTSLGRETQYF.

This clone was counted a few times. Other DNA sequences from this sample encode an identical CDR3 as well. The gene calls are TRBV15 and TRBJ2-2, with D possibly TRBD2 on 5 matching bases. CDR3 length: 14 amino acids. Germline lookup yields CDR1 LNHNV and CDR2 YYDKDF (reference sequence). V was trimmed by 0 bases and J by 5 bases, leaving 7 bases between them. The DNA for the CDR3 is TGTGCCACCAGCAGAGATCGGGGAACCGGGGAGCTGTTTTTT. It is translated as CATSRDRGTGELFF.

This rearrangement joins TRBV7-3 to TRBJ2-5; 15 nucleotides agree with TRBD2. The junction had 8 bases not matched to a gene; V was cut back by 5 bases and J by 7 bases. Germline V gene lookup returns CDR1 SGHTA and CDR2 FQGTGA. The CDR3 runs to 16 residues. Here the CDR3 DNA reads TGTGCCAGCAGCAACTCCCCGGGACTAGCGGGGGGGACCCAGTACTTC. This gives the protein CASSNSPGLAGGTQYF.

The chain has TRBV11-2 and TRBJ2-5; D is perhaps TRBD2 (6 bases). CDR1 is SGHAT and CDR2 is FQNNGV in the germline V gene. The CDR3 consists of 13 residues. V lost 2 bases and J 4 bases, leaving 8 bases between the germline ends. CDR3 in DNA: TGTGCCAGCAGCTTACCCGGGGGAGAGACCCAGTACTTC. Translated, it gives CASSLPGGETQYF.

The V gene is TRBV5-4, the J gene TRBJ1-2; unclear D gene. The V end was cut by 1 base, the J end by 4 bases, with 11 bases between. This CDR3 is built from 14 residues. Germline V gives CDR1 SGHNT, CDR2 YYREEE (reference sequence). The CDR3: CASSLNIEAYGYTF. In nucleotides, the CDR3 is TGTGCCAGCAGCTTGAATATCGAGGCCTATGGCTACACCTTC.

V gene TRBV1 combines with J gene TRBJ1-2. TRBV1 has pseudogene status. This CDR3 has 15 amino acids. Written as DNA, the CDR3 is TGCACCAGCAGCCGTGGGTCCCACCGAAACTATGGCTACACCTTC. Its protein is CTSSRGSHRNYGYTF.

This chain links TRBV6-6 with TRBJ2-6; possible D gene TRBD2, 5 bases. The V and J ends lost 6 bases and 1 base respectively, with 7 bases between them. CDR3 length equals 14 residues. Germline-derived CDR1 and CDR2 are MNHNY and SVGAGI (reference sequence). CDR3 in amino acids: CASSLASGANVLTF. For the CDR3, the DNA is TGTGCCAGCAGCCTAGCTTCTGGGGCCAACGTCCTGACTTTC.

In this sample, this clone turned up once. The V and J genes are TRBV27 and TRBJ2-5; no definite D call. V was pared by 3 bases and J by 7 bases, with 18 bases between. The CDR3 covers 15 residues. CDR1 is MNHEY, CDR2 SMNVEV, per germline (reference sequence). DNA of the CDR3: TGTGCCAGCAGTTTTAGGCACTCCAGCAAACGGACCCAGTACTTC. Amino acid sequence: CASSFRHSSKRTQYF.

With respect to this clone: Different DNA sequences within this sample yield the same CDR3. The V and J genes are TRBV2 and TRBJ2-6; 8 bases are shared with TRBD1. With 8 bases clipped from V and 2 bases from J, the junction kept 8 bases outside the gene matches. The CDR3 sequence is 16 residues long. From germline, CDR1 is SNHLY and CDR2 FYNNEI. The CDR3 bases are TGTGCCAGCGGACGTGCAGGGGGCGCTGGGGCCAACGTCCTGACTTTC. Encoded protein: CASGRAGGAGANVLTF.

The gene calls are TRBV6-1 and TRBJ2-7; D may be TRBD1 (5 bases). The germline gives CDR1 MNHNS, CDR2 SASEGT. This CDR3 comprises 18 residues. V was shortened by 1 base and J by 5 bases, with 24 bases between the two germline ends. CDR3 loop: CASSEGQGRRLITDEQYV. CDR3 bases: TGTGCCAGCAGTGAAGGCCAGGGAAGGAGATTGATAACGGACGAGCAGTACGTC.

The count of this clone is one. The chain couples TRBV11-2 to TRBJ2-1, with TRBD2 identical over 13 bases. The V gene end was trimmed by 4 bases and the J gene end by 8 bases; junction bases not matched to a gene: 8. The CDR3 spans 16 residues. From germline, CDR1 is SGHAT and CDR2 FQNNGV. The CDR3 DNA is TGTGCCAGCAGCTCTCAGGGGACTAGCGGGGACCATGAGCAGTTCTTC. It codes for CASSSQGTSGDHEQFF.

This chain connects TRBV7-3 to TRBJ2-5; tentatively, D is TRBD1 or TRBD2 (5 bases each). V lost 5 bases and J 5 bases, leaving 12 bases between the germline ends. CDR1 is SGHTA and CDR2 is FQGTGA in the germline V gene. The CDR3 has 13 residues. In DNA form, the CDR3 reads TGTGCCAGCAGCAGGGGTAGCGTGGAGACCCAGTACTTC. Its protein is CASSRGSVETQYF. Full variable domain (missing parts from reference TRBV7-3 and TRBJ2-5): GAGVSQTPSNKVTEKGKYVELRCDPISGHTALYWYRQSLGQGPEFLIYFQGTGAADDSGLPNDRFFAVRPEGSVSTLKIQRTERGDSAVYLCASSRGSVETQYFGPGTRLLVL.

The table lists this clone with a few counts. The chain employs TRBV7-3 and TRBJ1-6; D is uncertain. Germline V gene data show CDR1 as SGHTA and CDR2 as FQGTGA. The length of the CDR3 is 14 residues. Deletions cut 5 bases from V and 0 bases from J, with 5 bases between. The CDR3 loop is CASSLSSYNSPLHF. The CDR3 DNA sequence: TGTGCCAGCAGCCTTAGCTCCTATAATTCACCCCTCCACTTT.